The 5 T cell receptor beta chains reported below all come from one sample, sequenced in a study of STAT5B mutations in CD4+ large granular lymphocyte leukemia (dated 2022 in TCRdb). Libraries were prepared through the immunoSEQ multiplex PCR assay. TCRdb holds this immuneACCESS table with in-frame rearrangements only. Some clones are missing; in checked studies, unresolved V genes explain under half, and the rest has no known cause. Counted in this sample were around 27,000 clones; 65% to 80% of them appeared once. The top ten clones comprise approximately 3.1% of the sample. Sequences were obtained from CD4+ T cells from blood buffy coats. These receptors were collected from a human donor in good health.

The chain is built from TRBV18 and TRBJ2-7, with 8 bases aligning to TRBD1. The germline CDR1 and CDR2 sequences are KGHSH and LQKENI. The V gene end was trimmed by 1 base and the J gene end by 2 bases; junction bases not matched to a gene: 10. The length of the CDR3 is 17 residues. DNA for the CDR3: TGTGCCAGCTCACCACTCCGACAGGGGAACCTAGCCTACGAGCAGTACTTC. As protein: CASSPLRQGNLAYEQYF.

This clone was recorded once. The chain is built from TRBV6-6 and TRBJ1-5, with D possibly TRBD1 on 5 matching bases. The V and J ends lost 6 bases and 4 bases respectively, with 16 bases between them. Germline lookup yields CDR1 MNHNY and CDR2 SVGAGI (reference sequence). The CDR3 has 15 residues. The CDR3 nucleotides are TGTGCCAGCAGCACCAGGGAGTTGGGAAATCAGCCCCAGCATTTT. The encoded protein is CASSTRELGNQPQHF.

The CDR3 region has the DNA TGTGCCAGCAGCTTAATGCGGACTAGCGGGAGTGGGGAGCAGTACTTC. Amino acids: CASSLMRTSGSGEQYF. The chain is built from TRBV7-6 and TRBJ2-7; the match to TRBD2 covers 13 bases. V was clipped by 2 bases and J by 7 bases; unmatched bases: 8. Per the germline V gene, CDR1 is SGHVS and CDR2 is FNYEAQ. The CDR3 covers 16 residues.

The V and J genes are TRBV5-1 and TRBJ2-1; 11 bases are a match to TRBD2. The CDR3 runs to 14 residues. V gave up 7 bases and J gave up 4 bases; unmatched junction bases: 4. Germline assignment: CDR1 SGHRS and CDR2 YFSETQ. CDR3 coding DNA: TGCGCCAGCGGGGGGACTAGCGGTTACAATGAGCAGTTCTTC. The encoded protein is CASGGTSGYNEQFF.

The V call is TRBV28, the J call TRBJ2-1; D could derive from TRBD1 or TRBD2 (7 bases each). V was clipped by 8 bases and J by 5 bases, with 16 bases between them. In germline, CDR1 is MDHEN, CDR2 SYDVKM. This CDR3 comprises 14 residues. CDR3 DNA: TGTGCCAGCGAGGGAGGGGGCCAGGACAATGAGCAGTTCTTC. Translated: CASEGGGQDNEQFF. Full variable domain (outside the CDR3, taken from reference TRBV28 and TRBJ2-1): DVKVTQSSRYLVKRTGEKVFLECVQDMDHENMFWYRQDPGLGLRLIYFSYDVKMKEKGDIPEGYSVSREKKERFSLILESASTNQTSMYLCASEGGGQDNEQFFGPGTRLTVL.